These 21 T cell receptor beta chains originate from one sample sequenced in a study of response to subunit inactivated influenza vaccine. TCRdb re-called the RT-PCR reads with MiXCR, one entry per CDR3 protein. Of hundreds of thousands of distinct CDR3 sequences in the sample, about 11% are singletons; the top ten hold 8% to 13%. The data also belong to a second study, concerning T cells expressing NK-cell markers. That work states: 5'RACE template switching with UMIs generated TCR beta cDNA.

The material sequenced was PBMCs from blood, taken on the day of vaccination. These TCRs come from a middle-aged man who received an inactivated influenza vaccine.

A few counts support this clonotype. This chain connects TRBV24-1 to TRBJ2-5; D unclear. Germline V gives CDR1 KGHDR, CDR2 SFDVKD. Trimming removed 3 bases from V and 0 bases from J, with 7 bases in between. This CDR3 region has 14 residues. This chain's CDR3 is CATSDRAYQETQYF. The CDR3 DNA follows: TGTGCCACCAGTGATCGAGCGTACCAAGAGACCCAGTACTTC.

This clonotype was detected many times. This chain connects TRBV4-1 to TRBJ2-4; tentatively, D is TRBD1 (5 bases). The V gene's germline CDR1 is MGHRA and CDR2 YSYEKL. CDR3 length: 19 amino acids. Trimming left V 0 bases short and J 0 bases short, with 18 bases between. The CDR3 nucleotides are TGCGCCAGCAGCCAAGATATGGGGCCGACGCCTCTAGCCAAAAACATTCAGTACTTC. It encodes CASSQDMGPTPLAKNIQYF.

This clonotype was seen ten or more times. The chain employs TRBV2 and TRBJ1-4, with D unclear. This CDR3 has 12 amino acids. Germline CDR1 reads SNHLY; CDR2 reads FYNNEI. V gave up 0 bases and J gave up 14 bases, with 10 bases separating them. The CDR3 bases are TGTGCCAGCAGTGAAGCGCTTCTTCGGCTGTTTTTT. It specifies CASSEALLRLFF.

The rearrangement joins TRBV20-1 to TRBJ2-4; the match to TRBD2 covers 12 bases. There are 16 residues in the CDR3. Looked up from germline, CDR1 is DFQATT and CDR2 is SNEGSKA (reference sequence). The V segment lost 0 bases and the J segment 6 bases; nucleotides outside the gene matches: 6. CDR3: CSARDYPSGRVNIQYF. The CDR3 nucleotides read TGCAGTGCTAGAGATTACCCTAGCGGGAGGGTAAACATTCAGTACTTC.

The rearrangement uses TRBV30 and TRBJ1-1; unclear D gene. CDR1 and CDR2 from the germline V gene are GTSNPN and SVGIG (reference sequence). Between the trimmed V and J ends, which lost 7 bases and 1 base, there was a span of 7 bases. There are 11 residues in the CDR3. CDR3 region: CASASNTEAFF. The DNA of the CDR3 is TGTGCCTCGGCTTCGAACACTGAAGCTTTCTTT.

This chain links TRBV29-1 with TRBJ2-5, with a possible D match to TRBD1 (6 bases). This CDR3 is built from 13 residues. Trimming took 6 bases from V and 5 from J, leaving 16 bases between them. Germline CDR1 reads SQVTM; CDR2 reads ANQGSEA. CDR3 sequence (DNA): TGCAGCGTAGCCACAGGGTCTGGGGAGACCCAGTACTTC. The encoded protein is CSVATGSGETQYF.

This clonotype was observed a few times. The chain joins TRBV11-2 to TRBJ2-2, with 7 bases identical to TRBD2. The germline V gene has CDR1 SGHAT and CDR2 FQNNGV. Trimming cost V 2 bases and J 5 bases; bases outside gene matches: 11. The CDR3 loop spans 17 amino acids. The CDR3 sequence: CASSLTGRPPWTGELFF. CDR3 sequence (DNA): TGTGCCAGCAGCTTAACCGGGAGGCCCCCATGGACCGGGGAGCTGTTTTTT. The variable domain in full, with the rest retrieved from reference TRBV11-2 and TRBJ2-2, is EAGVAQSPRYKIIEKRQSVAFWCNPISGHATLYWYQQILGQGPKLLIQFQNNGVVDDSQLPKDRFSAERLKGVDSTLKIQPAKLEDSAVYLCASSLTGRPPWTGELFFGEGSRLTVL.

This clonotype was seen a few times. The chain joins TRBV20-1 to TRBJ2-7; 8 bases agree with TRBD2. Per the germline V gene, CDR1 is DFQATT and CDR2 is SNEGSKA (reference sequence). The CDR3 is 16 residues long. V trimming: 3 bases; J trimming: 0 bases; junction bases outside the gene matches: 10. The CDR3 DNA reads as TGCAGTGCTAGTCCCCCCGGGGGGGGGAGCTCCTACGAGCAGTACTTC. Translated: CSASPPGGGSSYEQYF.

This sequence joins TRBV20-1 and TRBJ2-7; no reliable D call. This CDR3 comprises 12 residues. The germline V gene encodes CDR1 DFQATT and CDR2 SNEGSKA (reference sequence). V was pared by 1 base and J by 5 bases, with 9 bases between. The CDR3 sequence: CSARVSWDEQYF. The CDR3 DNA sequence: TGCAGTGCTAGAGTGTCGTGGGACGAGCAGTACTTC.

The V gene is TRBV4-1, the J gene TRBJ2-3; 8 bases are a match to TRBD2. The V segment lost 0 bases and the J segment 4 bases; nucleotides outside the gene matches: 6. This CDR3 has 16 residues. CDR1 and CDR2 from the germline V gene are MGHRA and YSYEKL. DNA for the CDR3: TGCGCCAGCAGCCAAGAGTTCGGGGGGGGGGCAGATACGCAGTATTTT. Protein: CASSQEFGGGADTQYF.

This chain connects TRBV5-1 to TRBJ2-3; no clear D. The CDR3 runs to 14 residues. From germline, CDR1 is SGHRS and CDR2 YFSETQ. The V end lost 0 bases, the J end lost 3 bases, and 8 bases lay between the germline ends. The CDR3 sequence: CASSLDQLTDTQYF. The CDR3 DNA is TGCGCCAGCAGCTTGGACCAGCTTACAGATACGCAGTATTTT.

This clonotype occurred a few times. The chain links TRBV9 to TRBJ2-7, with D perhaps TRBD1 (6 bases). The CDR3 loop spans 12 amino acids. V gave up 4 bases and J gave up 6 bases, with 11 bases separating them. Germline CDR1 is SGDLS and CDR2 is YYNGEE. In nucleotides, the CDR3 is TGTGCCAGCAGCTTGGGGGCGGGCGAGCAGTACTTC. It is translated as CASSLGAGEQYF.

This clonotype has a handful of counts. The genes are TRBV28 and TRBJ1-2; 8 bases line up with TRBD1. The CDR3 runs to 14 residues. Germline CDR1 reads MDHEN; CDR2 reads SYDVKM. Germline trimming cut 5 bases from V and 4 bases from J; bases unmatched to any gene: 6. DNA of the CDR3: TGTGCCAGCAGTAGAACAGGGGGTTCCTATGGCTACACCTTC. This encodes CASSRTGGSYGYTF.

The chain uses TRBV5-1 and TRBJ2-7; 9 nucleotides agree with TRBD2. CDR1 is SGHRS, CDR2 YFSETQ, per germline. V shed 1 base and J 3 bases; nucleotides not matched to a gene: 5. CDR3 length: 15 residues. As DNA, the CDR3 is TGCGCCAGCAGCTTGTTGGCTAGCGGGAACTACGAGCAGTACTTC. It encodes CASSLLASGNYEQYF.

This clonotype was detected ten times or more. The genes are TRBV2 and TRBJ2-3; D perhaps matches TRBD1 (5 bases). Trimming left V 1 base short and J 1 base short, with 6 bases between. Germline lookup yields CDR1 SNHLY and CDR2 FYNNEI. This CDR3 has 14 amino acids. CDR3: CASSEGGRTDTQYF. The CDR3 nucleotides are TGTGCCAGCAGTGAAGGGGGCCGCACAGATACGCAGTATTTT.

In its sample, this clonotype was seen a few times. The genes are TRBV4-1 and TRBJ2-3, with 8 nucleotides matching TRBD1. After removal of 0 bases from V and 1 base from J, the junction contained 6 bases not matched to a gene. The CDR3 covers 17 residues. Germline values: CDR1 MGHRA, CDR2 YSYEKL. CDR3 nucleotide sequence: TGCGCCAGCAGCCAAGATCCCGGACAGGGACGCACAGATACGCAGTATTTT. Protein product: CASSQDPGQGRTDTQYF.

V usage is TRBV7-9 and J usage is TRBJ2-1, with D perhaps being TRBD1 or TRBD2 (5 bases each). Germline V gene lookup returns CDR1 SEHNR and CDR2 FQNEAQ (reference sequence). V dropped 0 bases and J dropped 5 bases, with 11 bases sitting between them. The CDR3 has 15 residues. The CDR3 region has the DNA TGTGCCAGCAGCTTAGCTCCGGGACGGGACAATGAGCAGTTCTTC. Translation: CASSLAPGRDNEQFF.

This clonotype has more than one count but fewer than ten. V usage is TRBV12-3 or TRBV12-4 and J usage is TRBJ1-1; a possible D gene is TRBD1 (5 bases). This CDR3 has 15 amino acids. V shed 1 base and J shed 3 bases, with 12 bases lying between them. The CDR3 region has the DNA TGTGCCAGCAGTTTAGGGCAGGGCAGGGACACTGAAGCTTTCTTT. Its translation: CASSLGQGRDTEAFF.

The table lists this clonotype with many counts. The rearrangement uses TRBV29-1 and TRBJ2-1; D possibly corresponds to TRBD2 (6 bases). The CDR3 sequence is 12 residues long. Germline V gene lookup returns CDR1 SQVTM and CDR2 ANQGSEA. CDR3 bases: TGCGGGGGGTCCAGCTCCTACAATGAGCAGTTCTTC. It yields the protein CGGSSSYNEQFF.

V usage is TRBV5-1 and J usage is TRBJ2-1; possibly TRBD1 for D (5 bases). This CDR3 region has 16 residues. Germline loops: CDR1 SGHRS, CDR2 YFSETQ. V was pared by 3 bases and J by 3 bases, with 16 bases between. The CDR3 here is CASSSLDRTNYNEQFF. The DNA of the CDR3 is TGCGCCAGCAGCTCTTTAGACAGAACAAACTACAATGAGCAGTTCTTC.

This clonotype was picked up a small number of times. V is TRBV20-1 and J is TRBJ2-1; 10 bases fit TRBD2. The V gene end was trimmed by 0 bases and the J gene end by 1 base; junction bases not matched to a gene: 6. CDR1 DFQATT and CDR2 SNEGSKA come from the germline V gene (reference sequence). This CDR3 contains 17 residues. This chain's CDR3 is CSARDLASGGSYNEQFF. The CDR3 DNA is TGCAGTGCTAGAGATCTGGCTAGCGGGGGATCCTACAATGAGCAGTTCTTC.